This TCR beta chain was found in a study of T cells in Graves' hyperthyroidism and ophthalmopathy. Study-wide context: At initial diagnosis, before any treatment had begun, peripheral blood was obtained.

Study outcomes and limitations: Blood also held most thyroid clonotypes expanded beyond 0.001.

Concerning this clonotype itself: Its matching antigen is unknown.

Uncontrolled infection, other autoimmune disease, pregnancy or lactation barred patients from enrollment. The PBMCs were sourced from fresh peripheral blood (approximately 10 ml). V lost 4 bases to trimming and J lost 5 bases; unmatched junction nucleotides: 5. The germline V gene has CDR1 PRHDT and CDR2 FYEKMQ (reference sequence). The CDR3 sequence is 14 residues long. TCR beta CDR3 regions were amplified from RNA. The HTBI primer set was used in a first-round RT-PCR of the TCR CDR3. TCRdb redid the calling of the multiplex PCR reads with MiXCR, one entry per CDR3 protein. The data show about 640,000 distinct CDR3 sequences, around 20% seen once.

This TCR was recovered from a young man with Graves' ophthalmopathy. The genes are TRBV13 and TRBJ2-5; 9 bases map to TRBD2. The sample was blood. The CDR3 protein is CASSSREGDETQYF. CDR3 sequence (DNA): TGTGCCAGCAGCTCGCGGGAGGGAGACGAGACCCAGTACTTC. Together with reference TRBV13 and TRBJ2-5, the CDR3 gives the full variable domain: AAGVIQSPRHLIKEKRETATLKCYPIPRHDTVYWYQQGPGQDPQFLISFYEKMQSDKGSIPDRFSAQQFSDYHSELNMSSLELGDSALYFCASSSREGDETQYFGPGTRLLVL.